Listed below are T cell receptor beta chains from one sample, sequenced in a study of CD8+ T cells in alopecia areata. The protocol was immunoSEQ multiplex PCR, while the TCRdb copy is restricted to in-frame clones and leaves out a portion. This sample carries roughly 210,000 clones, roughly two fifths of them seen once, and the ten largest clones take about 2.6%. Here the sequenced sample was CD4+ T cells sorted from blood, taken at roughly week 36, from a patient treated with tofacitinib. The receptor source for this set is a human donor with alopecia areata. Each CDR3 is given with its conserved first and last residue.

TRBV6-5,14,CASKGTGVLSEAFF
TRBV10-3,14,CAISETSQGSEQYF
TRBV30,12,CAWSGGNTEAFF
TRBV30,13,CAWSKGGNYGYTF
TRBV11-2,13,CASSRGQQETQYF
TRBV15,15,CATSRDRGLSTEAFF
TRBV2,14,CASSRRGSSYEQYF
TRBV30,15,CAWSVQSRARVEAFF
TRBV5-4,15,CASSMTLGTGNEQFF
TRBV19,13,CASRGDRTHGYTF
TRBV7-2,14,CASSHDRVGSIQYF
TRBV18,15,CASSVGQGRTYEQYF
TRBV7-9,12,CASSRTQETQYF
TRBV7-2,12,CASSFPEGRAFF
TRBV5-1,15,CASSDGTGGAKTQYF
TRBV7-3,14,CASSLMGQGYEQYF
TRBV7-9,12,CASSFADTEAFF
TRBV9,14,CASSPRTGEETQYF
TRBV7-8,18,CASSLVGGTSGRAREQFF
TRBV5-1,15,CASSLDREDTGELFF
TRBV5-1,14,CASSLGTGVGEQYF
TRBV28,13,CASRKGVTGELFF
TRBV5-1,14,CASSSTGSLETQYF
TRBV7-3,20,CASSQDPGLAVITSYNEQFF
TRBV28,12,CASRILADEQFF
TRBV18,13,CASSPRTAGELFF
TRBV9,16,CASSPPGAGRFHEQFF
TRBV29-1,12,CSVVLANYGYTF